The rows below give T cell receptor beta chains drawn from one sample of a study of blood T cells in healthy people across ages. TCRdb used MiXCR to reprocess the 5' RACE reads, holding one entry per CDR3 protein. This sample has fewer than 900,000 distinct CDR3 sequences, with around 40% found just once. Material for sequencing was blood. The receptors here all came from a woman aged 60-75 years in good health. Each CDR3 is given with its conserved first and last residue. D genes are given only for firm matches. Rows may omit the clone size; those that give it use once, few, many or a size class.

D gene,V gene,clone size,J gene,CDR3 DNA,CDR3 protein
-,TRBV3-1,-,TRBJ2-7,TGTGCCAGCAGCCCCCCCCGAGGGTTCTCCTACGAGCAGTACTTC,CASSPPRGFSYEQYF
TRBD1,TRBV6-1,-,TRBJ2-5,TGTGCCAGCAGTCCACGCACCGGGACAGGGACGGAGACCCAATACTTC,CASSPRTGTGTETQYF
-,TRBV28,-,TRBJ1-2,TGTGCCAGCACCCACCAGGGGCGCCCGGACTATGGCTACACCTTC,CASTHQGRPDYGYTF
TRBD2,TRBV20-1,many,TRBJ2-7,TGCAGTGCTGGAGATGCTAGCGGGAGGGCCTACGAGCAGTACTTC,CSAGDASGRAYEQYF
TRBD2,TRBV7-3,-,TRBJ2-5,TGTGCCAGCAGCAAAAGCGGGGGGACTCAAGAGACCCAGTACTTC,CASSKSGGTQETQYF
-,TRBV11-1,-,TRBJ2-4,TGTGCCAGCAGCTTAGAGAGGGCAACGCCCACAGGCAAAAACATTCAGTACTTC,CASSLERATPTGKNIQYF
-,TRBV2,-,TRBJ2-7,TGTGCCAGCCAAGCAGGGGGGAGCGAGCAGTACTTC,CASQAGGSEQYF
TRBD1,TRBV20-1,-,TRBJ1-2,TGCAGAGCTAAGACAGGGGTCCACTATGGCTACACCTTC,CRAKTGVHYGYTF
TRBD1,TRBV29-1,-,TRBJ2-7,TGCAGCGAGAGAACAGGGGACGAGCAGTACTTC,CSERTGDEQYF
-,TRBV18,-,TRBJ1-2,TGTGCCAGCTCACCACCGGGGCTTGGGGGCTATGGCTACACCTTC,CASSPPGLGGYGYTF
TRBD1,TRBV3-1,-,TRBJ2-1,TGTGCCAGCAGCCAAGATACGGGACAGAACCTTTGGGATGAGCAGTTCTTC,CASSQDTGQNLWDEQFF
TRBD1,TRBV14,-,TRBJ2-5,TGTGCCAGCAGCACACAGGGGGTAGAGACCCAGTACTTC,CASSTQGVETQYF